The subject of this entry is one TCR beta chain. Its antigen remains unknown. The sort gate was single viable CD3+CD4+CD8-CD45RO+ cells for memory CD4+ T cells. TCRdb's table, derived via immunoSEQ multiplex PCR, lists solely in-frame clones and lacks some. This table has around 63,000 clones, less than 85% appearing once. These data are taken from a study of memory CD4+ T cells and cytomegalovirus serostatus. The study, taken as a whole, reports: About 40% of the roughly 150 known CMV-associated TCRbeta sequences appeared in CD4+ memory. Suggested: most of the CMV-linked TCR signature lies in CD4+ memory cells.

The receptor comes from an adult in good health and CMV-seronegative. Some clones in this sample may be carry-over from other donors' samples. Material: memory CD4+ T cells from blood.

Here the CDR3 DNA reads TGTGCCAGTAGTATAGGGTGGGGCAGGAATGAGCAGTTCTTC. The encoded protein is CASSIGWGRNEQFF. The V gene is TRBV19, the J gene TRBJ2-1, with TRBD1 as a possible D gene (5 bases). V dropped 1 base and J dropped 7 bases, with 11 bases sitting between them. The CDR3 extends over 14 amino acids. CDR1 is LNHDA, CDR2 SQIVND, per germline (reference sequence).